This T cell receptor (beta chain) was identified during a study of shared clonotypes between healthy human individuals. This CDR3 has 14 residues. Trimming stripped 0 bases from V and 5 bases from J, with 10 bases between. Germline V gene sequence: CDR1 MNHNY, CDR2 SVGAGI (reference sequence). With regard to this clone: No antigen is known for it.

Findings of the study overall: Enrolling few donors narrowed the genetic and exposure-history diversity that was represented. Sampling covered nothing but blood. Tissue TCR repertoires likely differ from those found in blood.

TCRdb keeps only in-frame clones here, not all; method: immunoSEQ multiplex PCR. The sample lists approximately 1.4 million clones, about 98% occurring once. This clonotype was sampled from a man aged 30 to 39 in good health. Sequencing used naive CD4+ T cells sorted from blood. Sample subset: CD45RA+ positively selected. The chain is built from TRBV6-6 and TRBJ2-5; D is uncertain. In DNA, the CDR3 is TGTGCCAGCAGTTACTCACACAGTTGGGAGACCCAGTACTTC. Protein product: CASSYSHSWETQYF.